One sample yielded the 11 T cell receptor beta chains listed below, sequenced in a study of shared clonotypes between healthy human individuals (dated by TCRdb to the early 2020s). Library creation used the immunoSEQ multiplex PCR assay. TCRdb re-hosts the immuneACCESS table, in-frame sequences only. Its copies lack some clones; in the studies checked, an unresolved V gene accounts for under half of them, and the cause for the rest is not known. Across this sample there are approximately 1,000,000 clones, with approximately 80% seen only once. The ten largest clonotypes hold about 0.52% of the sample. The sample consisted of memory CD4+ T cells from PBMCs. The sample's cell subset or site label is to be understood as: CD45RA-negative fraction. These receptor sequences come from a man aged 18 to 35 in good health. Some clones in this sample may be carry-over from other donors' samples.

The chain employs TRBV7-9 and TRBJ2-4; D is unresolved. The CDR3 length is 19 residues. V gave up 1 base and J gave up 0 bases, with 19 bases separating them. The germline CDR1 and CDR2 sequences are SEHNR and FQNEAQ (reference sequence). CDR3 in DNA: TGTGCCAGCAGCTTAGGAACTACCTCCAGTAAACTAGCCAAAAACATTCAGTACTTC. Translated: CASSLGTTSSKLAKNIQYF.

This clone was recorded only once. The chain is built from TRBV7-2 and TRBJ2-5; 11 bases match TRBD2. J was trimmed by 5 bases and V by 3 bases; bases with no gene match: 8. The CDR3 is 16 residues long. Germline V gene sequence: CDR1 SGHTA, CDR2 FQGNSA. In DNA, the CDR3 is TGTGCCAGCAGCTTGTCTTGGGCTAGCGGGGGGGAGACCCAGTACTTC. Amino acids: CASSLSWASGGETQYF.

J is TRBJ2-5 and V is TRBV28, with 13 bases fitting TRBD2. Losses at the gene ends were 8 bases for V and 5 bases for J; bases not matched to a gene: 2. The CDR3 loop spans 13 amino acids. Germline loops: CDR1 MDHEN, CDR2 SYDVKM. The CDR3 DNA sequence: TGTGCCAGCCTGACTAGCGGGAGGGAGACCCAGTACTTC. Translating it yields CASLTSGRETQYF. Full variable domain (missing parts from reference TRBV28 and TRBJ2-5): DVKVTQSSRYLVKRTGEKVFLECVQDMDHENMFWYRQDPGLGLRLIYFSYDVKMKEKGDIPEGYSVSREKKERFSLILESASTNQTSMYLCASLTSGRETQYFGPGTRLLVL.

The chain links TRBV14 to TRBJ1-2, with a weak D call TRBD1 (5 bases). CDR3 length: 13 amino acids. V shed 2 bases and J shed 7 bases, with 11 bases lying between them. Germline V CDR1 and CDR2: SGHDN, FVKESK. The CDR3 sequence: CASSQQGFIGYTF. For the CDR3, the DNA is TGTGCCAGCAGCCAACAGGGATTTATTGGCTACACCTTC. Supplemented by reference TRBV14 and TRBJ1-2, the full variable domain reads EAGVTQFPSHSVIEKGQTVTLRCDPISGHDNLYWYRRVMGKEIKFLLHFVKESKQDESGMPNNRFLAERTGGTYSTLKVQPAELEDSGVYFCASSQQGFIGYTFGSGTRLTVV.

This clone showed up just once. This chain connects TRBV5-1 to TRBJ2-5; TRBD2 matches at 8 bases. The CDR3 spans 15 residues. The J segment lost 5 bases and the V segment lost 0 bases, leaving 6 bases of the junction unmatched. Germline V gene lookup returns CDR1 SGHRS and CDR2 YFSETQ. CDR3 sequence reads: CASSLVPAGEETQYF. CDR3 sequence (DNA): TGCGCCAGCAGCTTGGTCCCAGCGGGAGAGGAGACCCAGTACTTC.

The J gene is TRBJ2-4, the V gene TRBV6-7; 9 bases are shared with TRBD1. TRBV6-7 is an ORF, with its function uncertain. This CDR3 has 18 amino acids. The junction had 14 bases not matched to a gene; V was cut back by 7 bases and J by 1 base. CDR3 sequence (DNA): TGTGCCAGCATAACCGGGACAGGGAAAAAAGGGGCCAAAAACATTCAGTACTTC. Translated: CASITGTGKKGAKNIQYF.

The chain is built from TRBV29-1 and TRBJ2-5; perhaps TRBD2 as D (5 bases). The CDR3 spans 13 residues. Trimming removed 4 bases from V and 5 bases from J, with 14 bases in between. CDR1 is SQVTM, CDR2 ANQGSEA, per germline. The DNA for the CDR3 is TGCAGCGTTGCCGGGATAACGCAGGAGACCCAGTACTTC. Amino acid sequence: CSVAGITQETQYF.

This chain links TRBV30 with TRBJ1-4; D is perhaps TRBD1 (5 bases). Germline V gene sequence: CDR1 GTSNPN, CDR2 SVGIG (reference sequence). The length of the CDR3 is 12 residues. Trimming left V 5 bases short and J 7 bases short, with 11 bases between. Here the CDR3 DNA reads TGTGCCTGGGCTCCCAGGGCTGAAAAACTGTTTTTT. This translates into CAWAPRAEKLFF. Full variable domain (outside the CDR3, taken from reference TRBV30 and TRBJ1-4): SQTIHQWPATLVQPVGSPLSLECTVEGTSNPNLYWYRQAAGRGLQLLFYSVGIGQISSEVPQNLSASRPQDRQFILSSKKLLLSDSGFYLCAWAPRAEKLFFGSGTQLSVL.

The chain links TRBV5-1 to TRBJ2-3; 11 bases map to TRBD2. Germline V CDR1 and CDR2: SGHRS, YFSETQ. This CDR3 region has 16 residues. V was clipped by 0 bases and J by 3 bases; unmatched bases: 3. Written as DNA, the CDR3 is TGCGCCAGCAGCTTGGATTTAGCGGGAGGGACAGATACGCAGTATTTT. It is translated as CASSLDLAGGTDTQYF.

The chain recombines TRBV5-4 with TRBJ2-1; a possible D gene is TRBD2 (6 bases). CDR1 SGHNT and CDR2 YYREEE come from the germline V gene (reference sequence). V was clipped by 3 bases and J by 7 bases, with 17 bases between them. The CDR3 is made up of 15 amino acids. The CDR3 reads CASSYPWTTLNEQFF. The CDR3 bases are TGTGCCAGCAGCTACCCGTGGACTACACTAAATGAGCAGTTCTTC. Together with reference TRBV5-4 and TRBJ2-1, the CDR3 gives the full variable domain: ETGVTQSPTHLIKTRGQQVTLRCSSQSGHNTVSWYQQALGQGPQFIFQYYREEENGRGNFPPRFSGLQFPNYSSELNVNALELDDSALYLCASSYPWTTLNEQFFGPGTRLTVL.

This chain uses TRBV14 with TRBJ2-5, with 10 bases that match TRBD1. Trimming cost V 4 bases and J 7 bases; bases outside gene matches: 9. Germline lookup yields CDR1 SGHDN and CDR2 FVKESK. This CDR3 spans 15 amino acids. This chain's CDR3 is CASSLTGTGVATQYF. The CDR3 DNA reads TGTGCCAGCAGCCTAACCGGGACAGGGGTCGCGACCCAGTACTTC.